This T cell receptor beta chain was recovered during a study of blood T cell repertoires in COVID-19. Study at large: Acute and convalescent COVID-19 specimens originated in the United States, Italy and Spain. T cells, B-cell-depleted T cells, or PBMCs supplied cDNA or gDNA.

Germline loops: CDR1 GTSNPN, CDR2 SVGIG (reference sequence). V dropped 3 bases and J dropped 8 bases, with 19 bases sitting between them. This CDR3 is built from 14 residues. In the authors' workflow: Reference gene primer amplification gave estimated nucleated cell counts. TCRdb's table, derived via immunoSEQ multiplex PCR, lists solely in-frame clones and lacks some. The D gene and trimming were derived from the DNA, and the V and J assignments and clone size from that table. The top ten clones hold approximately 4.1% of a sample with about 270,000 clones, around four fifths of them seen once. V is TRBV30 and J is TRBJ1-2; weak D call: TRBD1 (6 bases). Material for sequencing was peripheral blood. This TCR came from a woman in her fifties or sixties with active or convalescent COVID-19. CDR3 residues: CAWSGPQGSGGYTF. The CDR3 DNA sequence: TGTGCCTGGAGCGGACCCCAGGGGTCGGGGGGCTACACCTTC.